This T cell receptor (beta chain) emerged from a study of radiotherapy plus CTLA-4 blockade in lung cancer. Across the study: Roughly 17% of patients responded objectively, and roughly 30% achieved disease control.

CDR1 and CDR2 from the germline V gene are SGHNT and YYREEE (reference sequence). V was cut by 4 bases and J by 5 bases, with 21 bases left in between. There are 16 residues in the CDR3. Libraries were prepared by immunoSEQ multiplex PCR; TCRdb keeps only in-frame clonotypes and omits some of them. Altogether 25,000 to 40,000 clones are present, 60% to 80% being singletons, with the ten largest covering roughly 5%. The V call is TRBV5-4, the J call TRBJ1-1; D is possibly TRBD1 (6 bases). This clonotype was sampled from a human donor with non-small cell lung cancer whose response to radiotherapy plus ipilimumab could not be evaluated. Material: peripheral blood, obtained from a patient treated with radiotherapy plus ipilimumab. CDR3 sequence reads: CASSLSWGLYNTEAFF. The CDR3 DNA sequence: TGTGCCAGCAGCCTGTCGTGGGGGCTCTATAATACTGAAGCTTTCTTT.